The present TCR beta chain was sequenced within a study of T cell responses to AZD1222 COVID-19 vaccine. This clone was found a few times. Its target is not known. Data came from immunoSEQ multiplex PCR; TCRdb stores just in-frame clones and leaves some out. Found here are 95,000 to 150,000 clones, roughly 89% of them singletons; the top ten hold 3.5% to 4.5%. Study-wide results and caveats: Without day 14 samples, only post-peak T cell repertoires were studied. Recipients of AZD1222 seropositive at baseline numbered only 5 to 7.

The sequence was collected from an adult in good health. This sample comprised peripheral blood, obtained on day 0 of AZD1222 vaccination.

Here the CDR3 reads CASSPRVSGGAGGTDTQYF. The CDR3 region has the DNA TGTGCCAGTAGTCCCCGGGTTAGCGGGGGGGCCGGAGGCACAGATACGCAGTATTTT. The chain carries TRBV19 and TRBJ2-3; 11 bases map to TRBD2. This CDR3 spans 19 amino acids. Per germline, CDR1 LNHDA and CDR2 SQIVND (reference sequence). The trim removed 5 bases at V and 1 base at J, leaving 14 bases unmatched.